This entry lists 19 T cell receptor beta chains sequenced from one sample in a study of cytomegalovirus exposure and HLA in healthy donors. The study ran its PCR with 60 Vbeta and 13 Jbeta primers. Assay: immunoSEQ multiplex PCR; the TCRdb copy retains only in-frame clones and omits some. The sample shows approximately 170,000 clones, about 88% of them seen only once. The sequencing sample was made of PBMCs. The receptors here all came from a man aged 30-40 years in good health and CMV-seropositive.

This chain joins TRBV27 and TRBJ2-1; a weak D match, TRBD1 (5 bases). Deletions cut 3 bases from V and 3 bases from J, with 12 bases between. Germline V CDR1 and CDR2: MNHEY, SMNVEV (reference sequence). This CDR3 comprises 15 residues. The CDR3 coding sequence is TGTGCCAGCAGTTTGCGGACCAGGGACTACAATGAGCAGTTCTTC. Translating it yields CASSLRTRDYNEQFF.

This chain uses TRBV6-5 with TRBJ1-2, with 8 bases aligning to TRBD1. J was trimmed by 2 bases and V by 4 bases; bases with no gene match: 6. Germline values: CDR1 MNHEY, CDR2 SVGAGI. This CDR3 spans 15 amino acids. The DNA for the CDR3 is TGTGCCAGCAGTTCCGGACAGGGCCTAAACTATGGCTACACCTTC. Its protein is CASSSGQGLNYGYTF.

This clone was seen once. The genes are TRBV4-1 and TRBJ2-7, with TRBD1 identical over 7 bases. The length of the CDR3 is 14 residues. Trimming removed 5 bases from V and 3 bases from J; junction bases left unmatched: 7. The V gene's germline CDR1 is MGHRA and CDR2 YSYEKL. DNA for the CDR3: TGCGCCAGCAGCACTGGGGACAGTAGCTACGAGCAGTACTTC. Translated, it gives CASSTGDSSYEQYF.

The rearrangement links TRBV20-1 to TRBJ2-1, with unresolved D. V shed 0 bases and J shed 10 bases, with 7 bases lying between them. Germline values: CDR1 DFQATT, CDR2 SNEGSKA (reference sequence). CDR3 size: 11 residues. The CDR3 DNA sequence: TGCAGTGCTAGAGATGTGAGAGAGCAGTTCTTC. Translating it yields CSARDVREQFF.

This clone was counted a few times. The gene calls are TRBV10-2 and TRBJ1-1; 7 bases fit TRBD1. The V segment lost 10 bases and the J segment 4 bases; nucleotides outside the gene matches: 9. Per the germline V gene, CDR1 is WSHSY and CDR2 is SAAADI. The CDR3 sequence is 13 residues long. This CDR3 reads CATSRGKVTEAFF. The CDR3 DNA reads as TGCGCCACCTCCAGGGGGAAGGTCACTGAAGCTTTCTTT.

The genes are TRBV5-1 and TRBJ1-2; D is possibly TRBD1 (5 bases). V gave up 3 bases and J gave up 4 bases, with 7 bases separating them. The CDR3 consists of 12 residues. The germline gives CDR1 SGHRS, CDR2 YFSETQ. The CDR3 bases are TGCGCCAGCAGCTCGACAGCCTATGGCTACACCTTC. Amino acids: CASSSTAYGYTF.

This clone was detected only once. The chain uses TRBV29-1 and TRBJ2-3; 11 nucleotides line up with TRBD2. The germline CDR1 and CDR2 sequences are SQVTM and ANQGSEA. The ends lost 4 bases at V and 6 bases at J; junction bases unmatched: 6. The CDR3 is 14 residues long. The CDR3: CSVALAGGADTQYF. CDR3 DNA sequence: TGCAGCGTTGCCCTAGCGGGAGGCGCGGATACGCAGTATTTT.

J is TRBJ2-5 and V is TRBV4-3, with D perhaps TRBD2 (5 bases). The CDR3 covers 15 residues. Germline loops: CDR1 LGHNA, CDR2 YSLEER. V lost 1 base to trimming and J lost 4 bases, with 13 bases between them. In nucleotides, the CDR3 is TGCGCCAGCAGCCAAGGGTCACTAGACGGAGAGACCCAGTACTTC. Its protein is CASSQGSLDGETQYF.

The chain links TRBV29-1 to TRBJ2-7, with TRBD2 matching over 9 bases. The CDR3 is 13 residues long. From germline, CDR1 is SQVTM and CDR2 ANQGSEA. The V segment lost 2 bases and the J segment 4 bases; nucleotides outside the gene matches: 3. CDR3 DNA: TGCAGCGTTGAAAAACTAGCGGGTTACGAGCAGTACTTC. This encodes CSVEKLAGYEQYF.

CDR3 nucleotide sequence: TGTGCCAGCAGTGACGGGACAGGGGGCGTCTATGGCTACACCTTC. It specifies CASSDGTGGVYGYTF. The chain is built from TRBV25-1 and TRBJ1-2; 12 positions match TRBD1. V lost 3 bases and J lost 4; bases outside the gene matches: 3. The CDR3 is made up of 15 amino acids. The germline gives CDR1 MGHDK, CDR2 SYGVNS.

The chain recombines TRBV5-1 with TRBJ1-2, with TRBD1 identical over 7 bases. The V gene end was trimmed by 2 bases and the J gene end by 2 bases; junction bases not matched to a gene: 9. Germline V CDR1 and CDR2: SGHRS, YFSETQ. The CDR3 totals 16 residues. CDR3 in amino acids: CASSFVPTGANYGYTF. The CDR3 DNA follows: TGCGCCAGCAGCTTCGTACCTACAGGGGCCAACTATGGCTACACCTTC.

V is TRBV7-6 and J is TRBJ2-7; D not certain. Deletions cut 0 bases from V and 2 bases from J, with 14 bases between. Per the germline V gene, CDR1 is SGHVS and CDR2 is FNYEAQ. The CDR3 extends over 16 amino acids. The chain's CDR3 is CASSLAPPARPYEQYV. CDR3 DNA sequence: TGTGCCAGCAGCTTAGCTCCCCCCGCTAGACCCTACGAGCAGTACGTC.

The chain links TRBV27 to TRBJ2-6; 8 nucleotides agree with TRBD2. The CDR3 is 17 residues long. V was clipped by 3 bases and J by 1 base; unmatched bases: 5. The V gene's germline CDR1 is MNHEY and CDR2 SMNVEV (reference sequence). The DNA of the CDR3 is TGTGCCAGCAGTTTTAAGCCGGGGGGGTCTGGGGCCAACGTCCTGACTTTC. Its translation: CASSFKPGGSGANVLTF.

The chain joins TRBV5-4 to TRBJ1-6; 7 bases align to TRBD1. The V gene end was trimmed by 5 bases and the J gene end by 9 bases; junction bases not matched to a gene: 8. This CDR3 spans 14 amino acids. Germline V gene sequence: CDR1 SGHNT, CDR2 YYREEE (reference sequence). In DNA, the CDR3 is TGTGCCAGCAGTCGTACCGGGACAGTTTCACCCCTCCACTTT. Encoded protein: CASSRTGTVSPLHF.

The chain has TRBV15 and TRBJ2-3, with no clear D. V lost 0 bases, J lost 4 bases, and 14 bases lay in between. Germline V lookup: CDR1 LNHNV, CDR2 YYDKDF (reference sequence). This CDR3 contains 16 residues. The CDR3, as DNA: TGTGCCACCAGCAGAGATCCGAGCGCGACCGCAGATACGCAGTATTTT. It codes for CATSRDPSATADTQYF.

The gene calls are TRBV7-2 and TRBJ1-2; D might be TRBD1 (5 bases). V dropped 2 bases and J dropped 0 bases, with 13 bases sitting between them. This CDR3 contains 16 residues. The germline gives CDR1 SGHTA, CDR2 FQGNSA. CDR3 amino acids: CASSLRGGISNYGYTF. As DNA, the CDR3 is TGTGCCAGCAGCTTAAGGGGTGGGATCTCTAACTATGGCTACACCTTC. The whole variable domain, remainder taken from reference TRBV7-2 and TRBJ1-2, is GAGVSQSPSNKVTEKGKDVELRCDPISGHTALYWYRQSLGQGLEFLIYFQGNSAPDKSGLPSDRFSAERTGGSVSTLTIQRTQQEDSAVYLCASSLRGGISNYGYTFGSGTRLTVV.

The chain joins TRBV19 to TRBJ1-1; D not certain. The CDR3 runs to 14 residues. Trimming took off 0 bases at V and 4 bases at J, with 9 bases between the two ends. Germline CDR1 is LNHDA and CDR2 is SQIVND (reference sequence). The CDR3 DNA sequence: TGTGCCAGTAGTATAGAAGCGATGTCCACTGAAGCTTTCTTT. Translation gives CASSIEAMSTEAFF. Looking up the rest from reference TRBV19 and TRBJ1-1 gives the full variable domain: DGGITQSPKYLFRKEGQNVTLSCEQNLNHDAMYWYRQDPGQGLRLIYYSQIVNDFQKGDIAEGYSVSREKKESFPLTVTSAQKNPTAFYLCASSIEAMSTEAFFGQGTRLTVV.

The chain is built from TRBV7-9 and TRBJ1-1; TRBD1 matches 11 bases. Germline V gives CDR1 SEHNR, CDR2 FQNEAQ (reference sequence). The J segment lost 4 bases and the V segment lost 1 base, leaving 8 bases of the junction unmatched. CDR3 length equals 17 residues. The CDR3 DNA sequence: TGTGCCAGCAGCTTAGACCGGACAGGGGGCAGCGGCACTGAAGCTTTCTTT. As protein: CASSLDRTGGSGTEAFF.

V gene TRBV5-5 combines with J gene TRBJ2-3; 11 positions match TRBD2. The CDR3 contains 16 residues. CDR1 is SGHKS, CDR2 YYEKEE, per germline (reference sequence). The J segment lost 1 base and the V segment lost 4 bases, leaving 5 bases of the junction unmatched. The CDR3 sequence: CASSQGGLAGTDTQYF. The CDR3, as DNA: TGTGCCAGCAGCCAGGGGGGACTAGCGGGCACAGATACGCAGTATTTT. Drawing the rest from reference TRBV5-5 and TRBJ2-3, the complete variable domain is DAGVTQSPTHLIKTRGQQVTLRCSPISGHKSVSWYQQVLGQGPQFIFQYYEKEERGRGNFPDRFSARQFPNYSSELNVNALLLGDSALYLCASSQGGLAGTDTQYFGPGTRLTVL.